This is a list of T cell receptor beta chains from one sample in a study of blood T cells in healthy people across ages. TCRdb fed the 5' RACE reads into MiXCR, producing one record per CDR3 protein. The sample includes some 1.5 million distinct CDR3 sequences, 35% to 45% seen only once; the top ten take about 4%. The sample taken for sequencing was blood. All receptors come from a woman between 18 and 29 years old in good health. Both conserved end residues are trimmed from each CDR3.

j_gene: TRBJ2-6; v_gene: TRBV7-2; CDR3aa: ASSLELASGANVLT
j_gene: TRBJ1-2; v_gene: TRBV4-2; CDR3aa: ASSQNPGQGNYGYT
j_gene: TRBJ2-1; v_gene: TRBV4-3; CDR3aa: ASSQEVASASSYNEQF
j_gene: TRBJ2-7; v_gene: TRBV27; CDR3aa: ASSYLGQPPHEQY
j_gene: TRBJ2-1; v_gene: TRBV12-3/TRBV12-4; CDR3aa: ASKPAGLAGGPGHNEQF
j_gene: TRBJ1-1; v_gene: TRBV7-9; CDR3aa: ASSSSPRVAEAF
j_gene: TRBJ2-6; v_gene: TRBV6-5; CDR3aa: ASSSLSSGANVLT
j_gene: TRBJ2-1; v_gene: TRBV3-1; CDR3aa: ASSQDRLAGEGEQF
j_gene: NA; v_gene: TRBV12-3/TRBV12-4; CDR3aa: ASSLEGQGYNEQY
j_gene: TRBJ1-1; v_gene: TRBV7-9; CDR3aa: ASRQANTEAF
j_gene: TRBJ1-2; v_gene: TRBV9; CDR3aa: ASSVDLGAYGYT
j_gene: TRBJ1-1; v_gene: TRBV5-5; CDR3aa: ASSLRPNTEAF
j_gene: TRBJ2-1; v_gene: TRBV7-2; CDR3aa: ASSKLAGGHLDEQF
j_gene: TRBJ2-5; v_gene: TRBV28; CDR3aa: ASSTTGGRETQY
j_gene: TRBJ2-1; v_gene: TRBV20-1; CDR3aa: SAHPSRYNEQF
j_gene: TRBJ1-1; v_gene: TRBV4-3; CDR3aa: ASSQDRGDRAF
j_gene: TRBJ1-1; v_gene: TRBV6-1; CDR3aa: ASKGVPEAF
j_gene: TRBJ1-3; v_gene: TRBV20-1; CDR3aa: SATWGASGNTIY
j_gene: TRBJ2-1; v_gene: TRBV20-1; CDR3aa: SARDPGEGPHEQF
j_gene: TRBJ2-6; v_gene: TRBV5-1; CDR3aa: ASKQGYGANVLT
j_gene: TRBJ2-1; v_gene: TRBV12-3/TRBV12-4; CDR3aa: ASRPTGAHPHEQF
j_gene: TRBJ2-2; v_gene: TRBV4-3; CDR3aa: ASSQDRISGNGELF
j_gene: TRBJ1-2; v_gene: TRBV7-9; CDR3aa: ASSLAPTGGEGGYT
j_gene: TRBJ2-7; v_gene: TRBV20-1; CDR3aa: SARSEPYEQY
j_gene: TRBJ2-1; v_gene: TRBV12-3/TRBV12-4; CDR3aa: ASDAGYSYNEQF
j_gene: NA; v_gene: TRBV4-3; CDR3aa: ASSQGLAVNYNEQY
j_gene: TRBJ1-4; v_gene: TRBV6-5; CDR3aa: ASSRTGTGREKLF
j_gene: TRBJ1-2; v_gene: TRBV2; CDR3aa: ASSAGQAPRDGYT
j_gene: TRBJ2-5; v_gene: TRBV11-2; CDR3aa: ASSAGEVGQETQY
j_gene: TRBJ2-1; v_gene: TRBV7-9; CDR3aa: ASSLVSGGHYNEQF
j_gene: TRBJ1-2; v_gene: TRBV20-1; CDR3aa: SASPRAGTYGYT
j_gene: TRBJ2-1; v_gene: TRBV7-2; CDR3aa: ASSSFLHEQF
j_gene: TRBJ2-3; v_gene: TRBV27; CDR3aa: ATPTDTQY
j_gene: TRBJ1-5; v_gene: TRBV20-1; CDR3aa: SASPSDREILKQPQH
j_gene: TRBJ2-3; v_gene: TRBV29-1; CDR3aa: SAQDRGSRTDTQY
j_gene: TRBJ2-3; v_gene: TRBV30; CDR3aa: AWSGYSTDTQY
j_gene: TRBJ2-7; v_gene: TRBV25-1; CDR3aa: ASSPAGGNNEQY
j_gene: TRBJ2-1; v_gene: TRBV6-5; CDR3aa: AGSLGRASYNEQF
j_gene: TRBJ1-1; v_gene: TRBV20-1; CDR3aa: SASDVSAEAF
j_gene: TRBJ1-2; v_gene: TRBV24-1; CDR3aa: ATSDMYGYT
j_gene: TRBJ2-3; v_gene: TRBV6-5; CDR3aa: ASSYEGLGRTDTQY
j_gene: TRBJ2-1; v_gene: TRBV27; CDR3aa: ASSPRLAGVLRNEQF
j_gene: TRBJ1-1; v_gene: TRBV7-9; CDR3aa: ASSPGTGVQNTEAF
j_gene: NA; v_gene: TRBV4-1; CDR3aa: ASSQDRGKETQY